The clone carrying this T cell receptor (beta chain) was found once. Other DNA sequences of this sample code for an identical CDR3. The germline gives CDR1 SGHNT, CDR2 YYREEE (reference sequence). After removal of 0 bases from V and 6 bases from J, the junction contained 4 bases not matched to a gene. This CDR3 region has 16 residues. The entry originates in a study of blood T cell repertoires in COVID-19. The data were produced by immunoSEQ multiplex PCR, yet TCRdb's version contains in-frame clones alone and is incomplete. Here the sample spans approximately 160,000 clones, around 87% being singletons.

This clonotype was obtained from a man in his sixties with COVID-19, enrolled during active disease. Sequencing input: peripheral blood. The rearrangement joins TRBV5-4 to TRBJ2-1; 12 bases fit TRBD2. As DNA, the CDR3 is TGTGCCAGCAGCTTGGGACTAGCGGGAGTGGGCAATGAGCAGTTCTTC. Amino acids: CASSLGLAGVGNEQFF.